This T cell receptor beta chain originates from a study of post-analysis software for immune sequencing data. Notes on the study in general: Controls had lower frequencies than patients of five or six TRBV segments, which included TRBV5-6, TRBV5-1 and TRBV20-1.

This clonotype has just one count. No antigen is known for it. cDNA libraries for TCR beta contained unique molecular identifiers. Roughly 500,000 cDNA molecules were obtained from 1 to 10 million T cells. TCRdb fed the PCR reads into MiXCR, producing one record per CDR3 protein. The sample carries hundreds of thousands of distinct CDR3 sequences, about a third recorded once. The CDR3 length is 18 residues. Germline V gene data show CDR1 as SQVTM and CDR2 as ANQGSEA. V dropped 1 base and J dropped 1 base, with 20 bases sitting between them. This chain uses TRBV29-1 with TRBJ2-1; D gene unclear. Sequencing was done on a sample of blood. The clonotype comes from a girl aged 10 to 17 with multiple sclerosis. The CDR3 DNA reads TGCAGCGTTGAAGGTCCCTCTGTGAGTTCGCAGTCCTACAATGAGCAGTTCTTC. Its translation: CSVEGPSVSSQSYNEQFF.